The 31 T cell receptor beta chains given below trace back to one sample, sequenced in a study of shared clonotypes between healthy human individuals. Repertoires were generated with immunoSEQ multiplex PCR, while TCRdb's copy carries only in-frame clones and drops some. The data show about 2,500,000 clones, just over 90% seen once. The sequenced sample consisted of naive CD4+ T cells sorted from blood. Indicated subset: CD45RA+ positively selected. The source of these receptors is a man between 18 and 29 years old in good health.

The V call is TRBV20-1, the J call TRBJ2-7; D unresolved. V was shortened by 3 bases and J by 2 bases, with 5 bases between the two germline ends. This CDR3 spans 11 amino acids. Germline V gene sequence: CDR1 DFQATT, CDR2 SNEGSKA (reference sequence). The CDR3 DNA reads TGCAGTGCTAGTGCCCCCTACGAGCAGTACTTC. This translates into CSASAPYEQYF.

This chain links TRBV4-1 with TRBJ2-2; 8 positions agree with TRBD2. The CDR3 extends over 15 amino acids. V lost 6 bases and J lost 2; bases outside the gene matches: 5. CDR1 is MGHRA, CDR2 YSYEKL, per germline. CDR3 bases: TGCGCCAGCAGTTTCCGGGGGGGAAACACCGGGGAGCTGTTTTTT. Its translation: CASSFRGGNTGELFF.

The rearrangement joins TRBV19 to TRBJ2-7; 9 nucleotides align to TRBD1. Losses at the gene ends were 3 bases for V and 3 bases for J; bases not matched to a gene: 12. The germline V gene encodes CDR1 LNHDA and CDR2 SQIVND (reference sequence). The CDR3 totals 17 residues. The chain's CDR3 is CASSISQGQGRFYEQYF. The DNA of the CDR3 is TGTGCCAGTAGTATTTCCCAGGGACAGGGAAGGTTCTACGAGCAGTACTTC.

The chain couples TRBV6-1 to TRBJ2-3, with D possibly TRBD2 on 6 matching bases. V was pared by 8 bases and J by 0 bases, with 12 bases between. This CDR3 is 14 amino acids long. CDR1 is MNHNS, CDR2 SASEGT, per germline. The CDR3 DNA reads as TGTGCCAGCCTGAACGGGGGAAGCACAGATACGCAGTATTTT. It translates to CASLNGGSTDTQYF.

The chain uses TRBV21-1 and TRBJ2-1; the table's TRBD2 call for D was not verified on the DNA. TRBV21-1 is a pseudogene locus. CDR3 length: 17 residues. This chain's CDR3 is CASSNAGGLSSYNEQFF. CDR3 nucleotide sequence: TGTGCCAGCAGCAACGCGGGAGGGTTGAGCTCCTACAATGAGCAGTTCTTC.

To note about this clone: The sample contains more than one DNA sequence encoding this CDR3. This chain uses TRBV5-1 with TRBJ2-5; D possibly corresponds to TRBD2 (5 bases). From germline, CDR1 is SGHRS and CDR2 YFSETQ. V was trimmed by 0 bases and J by 4 bases, leaving 10 bases between them. The CDR3 length is 14 residues. CDR3 region: CASSLAGSGETQYF. CDR3 DNA: TGCGCCAGCAGCTTGGCTGGGAGCGGAGAGACCCAGTACTTC.

The V call is TRBV28, the J call TRBJ2-7, with 8 bases that match TRBD1. Trimming removed 7 bases from V and 3 bases from J; junction bases left unmatched: 2. This CDR3 has 12 residues. CDR1 and CDR2 from the germline V gene are MDHEN and SYDVKM. CDR3: CASNGQGYEQYF. The CDR3 DNA reads TGTGCCAGCAACGGACAGGGCTACGAGCAGTACTTC. Supplemented by reference TRBV28 and TRBJ2-7, the full variable domain reads DVKVTQSSRYLVKRTGEKVFLECVQDMDHENMFWYRQDPGLGLRLIYFSYDVKMKEKGDIPEGYSVSREKKERFSLILESASTNQTSMYLCASNGQGYEQYFGPGTRLTVT.

The rearrangement links TRBV30 to TRBJ2-5; perhaps TRBD1 as D (5 bases). CDR1 is GTSNPN, CDR2 SVGIG, per germline (reference sequence). CDR3 length: 12 amino acids. Trimming removed 2 bases at V and 6 bases at J, with 10 bases between. CDR3 amino acids: CAWSPQGQTQYF. CDR3 sequence (DNA): TGTGCCTGGAGTCCCCAGGGCCAGACCCAGTACTTC.

The genes are TRBV18 and TRBJ2-7; D not certain. The germline V and J ends were trimmed by 0 bases and 1 base, with 7 bases remaining between them. The CDR3 length is 14 residues. CDR1 and CDR2 (germline): KGHSH, LQKENI. Here the CDR3 reads CASSPPVESYEQYF. In DNA, the CDR3 is TGTGCCAGCTCACCACCGGTGGAATCCTACGAGCAGTACTTC.

The genes are TRBV19 and TRBJ2-3; D might be TRBD1 or TRBD2, each matching 6 bases. V was pared by 6 bases and J by 2 bases, with 15 bases between. This CDR3 region has 15 residues. The germline V gene encodes CDR1 LNHDA and CDR2 SQIVND (reference sequence). CDR3 bases: TGTGCCAGTAGCTCGACAGGAGGGTTCACAGATACGCAGTATTTT. It translates to CASSSTGGFTDTQYF.

The CDR3, as DNA: TGTGCCAGTAGTCTAGGGGGGCGGGTCCTGCGCGGTGAGCAGTTCTTC. Encoded protein: CASSLGGRVLRGEQFF. The chain employs TRBV19 and TRBJ2-1, with D perhaps being TRBD1 or TRBD2 (6 bases each). Germline lookup yields CDR1 LNHDA and CDR2 SQIVND (reference sequence). This CDR3 contains 16 residues. The V end was cut by 5 bases, the J end by 9 bases, with 23 bases between.

The V gene is TRBV27, the J gene TRBJ2-7; 9 nucleotides align to TRBD1. The V gene end was trimmed by 3 bases and the J gene end by 4 bases; junction bases not matched to a gene: 10. Looked up from germline, CDR1 is MNHEY and CDR2 is SMNVEV (reference sequence). CDR3 length: 16 amino acids. The DNA of the CDR3 is TGTGCCAGCAGTTTTTCCCCCGGGACAGGGTCGTACGAGCAGTACTTC. It encodes CASSFSPGTGSYEQYF.

The genes are TRBV9 and TRBJ2-3, with TRBD1 matching 7 bases. The CDR3 loop spans 15 amino acids. Germline V gene lookup returns CDR1 SGDLS and CDR2 YYNGEE. V trimming: 3 bases; J trimming: 5 bases; junction bases outside the gene matches: 9. In DNA, the CDR3 is TGTGCCAGCAGCGCCGGGACAGCCAGTATAGATACGCAGTATTTT. This translates into CASSAGTASIDTQYF.

Remarks on this clone: Other DNA sequences from this sample encode an identical CDR3 as well. The genes are TRBV27 and TRBJ2-2; a weak D match, TRBD2 (6 bases). V shed 5 bases and J shed 6 bases, with 10 bases lying between them. Germline V CDR1 and CDR2: MNHEY, SMNVEV (reference sequence). The CDR3 covers 13 residues. The CDR3 region is CASSPRGAGELFF. In nucleotides, the CDR3 is TGTGCCAGCAGTCCGCGCGGGGCCGGGGAGCTGTTTTTT.

This rearrangement joins TRBV28 to TRBJ1-2; no clear D. In germline, CDR1 is MDHEN, CDR2 SYDVKM. The ends were cut back, 5 bases at V and 4 bases at J, with 14 bases in the middle. This CDR3 has 14 amino acids. The CDR3 loop reads CASSGLVTAYGYTF. The CDR3 nucleotides read TGTGCCAGCAGTGGGTTGGTTACGGCCTATGGCTACACCTTC.

V gene TRBV4-2 combines with J gene TRBJ1-4; perhaps TRBD1 as D (6 bases). CDR1 and CDR2 (germline): LGHNA, YNFKEQ. V was shortened by 2 bases and J by 7 bases, with 11 bases between the two germline ends. The CDR3 extends over 14 amino acids. CDR3 nucleotide sequence: TGTGCCAGCAGCCAAAGAGGGGGGGTTGAAAAACTGTTTTTT. It encodes CASSQRGGVEKLFF.

The chain has TRBV30 and TRBJ2-1; maybe TRBD1 (6 bases). V was pared by 0 bases and J by 0 bases, with 12 bases between. The CDR3 is made up of 16 amino acids. CDR1 is GTSNPN, CDR2 SVGIG, per germline (reference sequence). The DNA for the CDR3 is TGTGCCTGGAGTGTATTCGGCAGGGGCTCCTACAATGAGCAGTTCTTC. Translated, it gives CAWSVFGRGSYNEQFF.

The V call is TRBV10-3, the J call TRBJ2-7, with D unclear. V lost 5 bases to trimming and J lost 3 bases, with 17 bases between them. Germline V gives CDR1 ENHRY, CDR2 SYGVKD. The CDR3 is 15 residues long. The CDR3 sequence: CAISSSGLTSYEQYF. DNA for the CDR3: TGTGCCATCAGTTCTTCAGGCTTAACAAGCTACGAGCAGTACTTC.

The rearrangement links TRBV4-2 to TRBJ2-3, with 9 bases fitting TRBD2. V shed 0 bases, J shed 4 bases, and the junction held 20 bases outside the gene matches. This CDR3 has 21 residues. The germline gives CDR1 LGHNA, CDR2 YNFKEQ. DNA for the CDR3: TGTGCCAGCAGCCAAGATCGAGTTGGGCGGGAGGGCCGTTCGGTAGCAGATACGCAGTATTTT. It yields the protein CASSQDRVGREGRSVADTQYF.

The chain is built from TRBV30 and TRBJ2-7; TRBD2 agrees at 16 bases. Germline CDR1 and CDR2: GTSNPN and SVGIG (reference sequence). With V trimmed by 4 bases and J by 3 bases, 12 bases remained unmatched. The CDR3 covers 18 residues. CDR3: CAWTGGLAGGPGGYEQYF. The CDR3 nucleotides read TGTGCCTGGACCGGGGGACTAGCGGGAGGGCCCGGCGGCTACGAGCAGTACTTC. Complete variable domain (other parts from reference TRBV30 and TRBJ2-7): SQTIHQWPATLVQPVGSPLSLECTVEGTSNPNLYWYRQAAGRGLQLLFYSVGIGQISSEVPQNLSASRPQDRQFILSSKKLLLSDSGFYLCAWTGGLAGGPGGYEQYFGPGTRLTVT.

The chain couples TRBV7-2 to TRBJ1-2; 8 bases agree with TRBD1. This CDR3 contains 15 residues. Germline assignment: CDR1 SGHTA and CDR2 FQGNSA. V was clipped by 5 bases and J by 7 bases; unmatched bases: 12. CDR3 sequence: CASSPQTGVSSGYTF. In nucleotides, the CDR3 is TGTGCCAGCAGCCCACAGACAGGGGTATCCTCTGGCTACACCTTC.

This chain connects TRBV19 to TRBJ2-7; 8 bases fit TRBD2. Germline lookup yields CDR1 LNHDA and CDR2 SQIVND (reference sequence). The length of the CDR3 is 15 residues. Unmatched junction bases numbered 6, after V lost 3 bases and J lost 2 bases. The CDR3 protein is CASSMAQRETYEQYF. The DNA for the CDR3 is TGTGCCAGTAGTATGGCCCAGCGGGAGACCTACGAGCAGTACTTC.

As DNA, the CDR3 is TGCGCCAGCAGCAACTCACCGGCAGGGCAAGAGACCCAGTACTTC. This sequence encodes CASSNSPAGQETQYF. The chain employs TRBV5-1 and TRBJ2-5; tentatively, D is TRBD1 (5 bases). The CDR3 is 15 residues long. V was shortened by 4 bases and J by 2 bases, with 15 bases between the two germline ends. Germline CDR1 and CDR2: SGHRS and YFSETQ.

This clone was found a few times. J is TRBJ2-5 and V is TRBV9, with D possibly being TRBD1 or TRBD2 (5 bases each). Trimming took off 1 base at V and 0 bases at J, with 13 bases between the two ends. Looked up from germline, CDR1 is SGDLS and CDR2 is YYNGEE. This CDR3 has 16 residues. This chain's CDR3 is CASSVTGRGYQETQYF. CDR3 DNA sequence: TGTGCCAGCAGCGTAACAGGCCGGGGATACCAAGAGACCCAGTACTTC. Full variable domain (remainder filled in from reference TRBV9 and TRBJ2-5): DSGVTQTPKHLITATGQRVTLRCSPRSGDLSVYWYQQSLDQGLQFLIQYYNGEERAKGNILERFSAQQFPDLHSELNLSSLELGDSALYFCASSVTGRGYQETQYFGPGTRLLVL.

This chain uses TRBV28 with TRBJ1-5; 9 bases map to TRBD1. Looked up from germline, CDR1 is MDHEN and CDR2 is SYDVKM. J lost 4 bases, V lost 4 bases, and 11 bases had no gene match. CDR3 size: 17 residues. The CDR3 loop is CASSYTGTGRKNQPQHF. The CDR3 DNA is TGTGCCAGCAGTTATACCGGGACAGGGCGGAAAAATCAGCCCCAGCATTTT.

This chain connects TRBV27 to TRBJ2-5; no clear D gene. V was clipped by 6 bases and J by 2 bases, with 7 bases between them. Germline V CDR1 and CDR2: MNHEY, SMNVEV (reference sequence). CDR3 length equals 12 residues. CDR3 bases: TGTGCCAGCAGACGGACGCAAGAGACCCAGTACTTC. Translating gives CASRRTQETQYF.

The chain carries TRBV7-9 and TRBJ1-2; D is undetermined. CDR3 size: 13 residues. The V gene's germline CDR1 is SEHNR and CDR2 FQNEAQ (reference sequence). Deletions cut 5 bases from V and 8 bases from J, with 15 bases between. CDR3 DNA: TGTGCCAGCAGCGAGACTACGATAGGCGGCTACACCTTC. This gives the protein CASSETTIGGYTF. The full variable domain, rest sourced from reference TRBV7-9 and TRBJ1-2, is DTGVSQNPRHKITKRGQNVTFRCDPISEHNRLYWYRQTLGQGPEFLTYFQNEAQLEKSRLLSDRFSAERPKGSFSTLEIQRTEQGDSAMYLCASSETTIGGYTFGSGTRLTVV.

The V and J genes are TRBV4-1 and TRBJ1-2; no firm D call. Germline V lookup: CDR1 MGHRA, CDR2 YSYEKL. The CDR3 contains 13 residues. The V end lost 0 bases, the J end lost 6 bases, and 8 bases lay between the germline ends. The chain's CDR3 is CASSQEVLNGYTF. The CDR3 coding sequence is TGCGCCAGCAGCCAAGAGGTTCTGAATGGCTACACCTTC.

The chain is built from TRBV9 and TRBJ2-7, with TRBD1 identical over 10 bases. V lost 5 bases and J lost 2; bases outside the gene matches: 7. The CDR3 runs 15 residues. From germline, CDR1 is SGDLS and CDR2 YYNGEE. In DNA, the CDR3 is TGTGCCAGCAGTGCCGGGACAGGGGTTCCCTACGAGCAGTACTTC. Its translation is CASSAGTGVPYEQYF.

This clone appeared a single time. The chain couples TRBV18 to TRBJ2-7; 8 bases fit TRBD2. V dropped 4 bases and J dropped 5; count of bases not matched to a gene: 13. Germline values: CDR1 KGHSH, CDR2 LQKENI. This CDR3 is 16 amino acids long. This chain's CDR3 is CASSLLHAREGHEQYF. CDR3 DNA: TGTGCCAGCTCACTCCTCCACGCTCGGGAGGGACACGAGCAGTACTTC.

V usage is TRBV7-9 and J usage is TRBJ2-1; 9 nucleotides line up with TRBD2. This CDR3 contains 18 residues. Germline assignment: CDR1 SEHNR and CDR2 FQNEAQ (reference sequence). V shed 5 bases and J 7 bases; nucleotides not matched to a gene: 18. The CDR3 protein is CASSVGPAGREGANEQFF. The CDR3 nucleotides read TGTGCCAGCAGCGTAGGCCCAGCGGGGCGGGAGGGGGCGAATGAGCAGTTCTTC.